The rows below give T cell receptor beta chains drawn from one sample of a study of cytomegalovirus exposure and HLA in healthy donors. TCRdb's table, derived via immunoSEQ multiplex PCR, lists solely in-frame clones and lacks some. The sample yields roughly 36,000 clones, 75% to 85% seen once. The sample taken for sequencing was PBMCs. The origin of the receptors is a male donor in good health and CMV-seronegative. The conserved cysteine and the conserved F or W are not part of the CDR3 here. The order of the fields is CDR3 protein, J gene, V gene.

CDR3 protein: ASSLQGTQSSPLH
J gene: TRBJ1-6
V gene: TRBV5-1

CDR3 protein: ASSRGGDTEAF
J gene: TRBJ1-1
V gene: TRBV6-1

CDR3 protein: ASSSQEDNEQF
J gene: TRBJ2-1
V gene: TRBV27

CDR3 protein: ASSLVAEKLF
J gene: TRBJ1-4
V gene: TRBV7-9

CDR3 protein: ASSHGTGGSYGYT
J gene: TRBJ1-2
V gene: TRBV4-2

CDR3 protein: ASSQGRNTEAF
J gene: TRBJ1-1
V gene: TRBV4-1

CDR3 protein: ASSFQGMNTEAF
J gene: TRBJ1-1
V gene: TRBV7-9

CDR3 protein: ASSSLYSSYNEQF
J gene: TRBJ2-1
V gene: TRBV27

CDR3 protein: ATSRVGGYEQY
J gene: TRBJ2-7
V gene: TRBV15

CDR3 protein: ASSRDSGSNQPQH
J gene: TRBJ1-5
V gene: TRBV6-6

CDR3 protein: ASRGDRDNEQF
J gene: TRBJ2-1
V gene: TRBV25-1

CDR3 protein: ASSQGEREGYGYT
J gene: TRBJ1-2
V gene: TRBV4-1

CDR3 protein: ASSPTGPGTAF
J gene: TRBJ1-1
V gene: TRBV19

CDR3 protein: ASTPTSRSPLH
J gene: TRBJ1-6
V gene: TRBV7-6

CDR3 protein: AWSVQGTMSPLH
J gene: TRBJ1-6
V gene: TRBV30

CDR3 protein: ASSAMRADTQY
J gene: TRBJ2-3
V gene: TRBV9

CDR3 protein: ASRKGQGTSYGYT
J gene: TRBJ1-2
V gene: TRBV6-5

CDR3 protein: ASSLEPNPYEQY
J gene: TRBJ2-7
V gene: TRBV5-1

CDR3 protein: ASSADNEQF
J gene: TRBJ2-1
V gene: TRBV27

CDR3 protein: ASSDSGTFDQPQH
J gene: TRBJ1-5
V gene: TRBV10-2

CDR3 protein: ASSLGAGGLSEQY
J gene: TRBJ2-7
V gene: TRBV27

CDR3 protein: ASSLAPGNYEQY
J gene: TRBJ2-7
V gene: TRBV5-5

CDR3 protein: AWSVQDLLYR
J gene: TRBJ2-7
V gene: TRBV30

CDR3 protein: ASSPRGTATGELF
J gene: TRBJ2-2
V gene: TRBV11-3

CDR3 protein: ATFDQGEGYT
J gene: TRBJ1-2
V gene: TRBV18

CDR3 protein: ASRASGALIYGYT
J gene: TRBJ1-2
V gene: TRBV7-2

CDR3 protein: ASSQIGTAEAF
J gene: TRBJ1-1
V gene: TRBV4-1